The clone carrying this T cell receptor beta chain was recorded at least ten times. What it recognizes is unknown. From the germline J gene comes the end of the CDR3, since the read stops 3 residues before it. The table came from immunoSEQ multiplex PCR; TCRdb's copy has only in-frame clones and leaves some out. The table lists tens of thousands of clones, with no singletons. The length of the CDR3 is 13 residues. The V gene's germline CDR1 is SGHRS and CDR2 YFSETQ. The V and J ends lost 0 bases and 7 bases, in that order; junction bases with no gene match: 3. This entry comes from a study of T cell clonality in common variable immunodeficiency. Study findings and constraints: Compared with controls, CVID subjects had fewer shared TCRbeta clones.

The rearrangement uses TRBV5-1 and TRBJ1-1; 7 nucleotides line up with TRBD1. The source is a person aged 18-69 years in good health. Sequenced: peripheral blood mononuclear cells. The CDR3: CASSLVGTDEAFF. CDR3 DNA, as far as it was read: TGCGCCAGCAGCTTGGTGGGGACAGATGAA.